The text below deals with one T cell receptor (beta chain). Its matching antigen is unknown. This entry comes from a study of T cells in localized non-small cell lung cancer. Findings and limits, study-wide: The study detected a median around 50 of the top 100 tumor clones in adjacent lung.

In germline, CDR1 is LGHNT, CDR2 FRNRAP. There are 14 residues in the CDR3. V gave up 2 bases and J gave up 0 bases, with 8 bases separating them. Repertoires were generated with immunoSEQ multiplex PCR, while TCRdb's copy carries only in-frame clones and drops some. The sample lists approximately 63,000 clones; around nine tenths were seen once. This sequence was found in a man aged 40-75 years with stage I squamous cell lung carcinoma. This chain uses TRBV12-5 with TRBJ2-7; D is undetermined. The sequencing here drew on peripheral blood, taken before any cancer treatment. The CDR3 DNA follows: TGTGCTAGTGGTTTGTGCATTTCCTCCTACGAGCAGTACTTC. Translating gives CASGLCISSYEQYF. Complete variable domain (other parts from reference TRBV12-5 and TRBJ2-7): DARVTQTPRHKVTEMGQEVTMRCQPILGHNTVFWYRQTMMQGLELLAYFRNRAPLDDSGMPKDRFSAEMPDATLATLKIQPSEPRDSAVYFCASGLCISSYEQYFGPGTRLTVT.